This T cell receptor (beta chain) was recovered during a study of cytomegalovirus exposure and HLA in healthy donors. PCR was performed using 60 Vbeta and 13 Jbeta primers. Clones were sequenced by immunoSEQ multiplex PCR, and TCRdb holds only the in-frame ones, with some missing. This table has 75,000 to 95,000 clones, around 80% appearing once. Trimming removed 1 base from V and 2 bases from J, with 11 bases in between. This CDR3 is 15 amino acids long. CDR1 MNHNS and CDR2 SASEGT come from the germline V gene. The receptor's source is a male donor in good health and CMV-seropositive. The sequencing input was PBMCs. The rearrangement uses TRBV6-1 and TRBJ1-2; TRBD1 is a possible D gene (6 bases). In DNA form, the CDR3 reads TGTGCCAGCAGTGAAGTGACAGGAGGCAACTATGGCTACACCTTC. This translates into CASSEVTGGNYGYTF.